The rows below give T cell receptor beta chains drawn from one sample of a study of chemoradiotherapy in HPV16-positive cancers. The data were produced by immunoSEQ multiplex PCR, yet TCRdb's version contains in-frame clones alone and is incomplete. This table holds around 40,000 clones, roughly three quarters found once. The sequences come from blood, collected from a patient who underwent chemoradiotherapy. The receptors stem from a human donor with HPV-associated anogenital cancer. Both conserved end residues are part of each CDR3. A D gene is named only where the DNA matches it firmly. Part of the rows lack a size; the others show once, few, many or a class for expanded clones.

cdr3_length clone_size d_call j_call v_call cdr3_nt cdr3_aa
14 few . TRBJ1-2 TRBV5-6 TGTGCCAGCAGCCCGCGGACAGTGAACTATGGCTACACCTTC CASSPRTVNYGYTF
15 . TRBD1 TRBJ2-5 TRBV6-5 TGTGCCAGCAGCCACGACAGGGGGCAGGAAGAGACCCAGTACTTC CASSHDRGQEETQYF
14 . . TRBJ1-5 TRBV5-1 TGCGCCAGCAGCACCGGGGGGAACAATCAGCCCCAGCATTTT CASSTGGNNQPQHF
19 once TRBD2 TRBJ2-6 TRBV7-2 TGTGCCAGCAGCTTAGCGATAGCGGGGGGATCTTCTGGGGCCAACGTCCTGACTTTC CASSLAIAGGSSGANVLTF
15 . TRBD2 TRBJ2-1 TRBV5-4 TGTGCCAGCAGCTTGGGACTAGCCAGTTACAATGAGCAGTTCTTC CASSLGLASYNEQFF
13 . . TRBJ1-5 TRBV29-1 TGCAGCGTGAAAGACAGAAGCAATCAGCCCCAGCATTTT CSVKDRSNQPQHF
17 . . TRBJ2-1 TRBV5-6 TGTGCCAGCAGCTTGGGCGGTCGCCTAGCGTCACTCAATGAGCAGTTCTTC CASSLGGRLASLNEQFF
14 . TRBD1 TRBJ2-7 TRBV6-6 TGTGCCACCAACCAACGGGACAGGGGCTACGAGCAGTACTTC CATNQRDRGYEQYF
14 . . TRBJ1-5 TRBV4-1 TGCGCCAGCAGCCAAGTCAGGGGTAATCAGCCCCAGCATTTT CASSQVRGNQPQHF
15 few . TRBJ1-6 TRBV6-5 TGTGCCAGCAGTTACGCCCGATCCTATAATTCACCCCTCCACTTT CASSYARSYNSPLHF
13 once . TRBJ2-3 TRBV10-2 TGCGCCAGCGATATAGCGGGCACAGATACGCAGTATTTT CASDIAGTDTQYF
18 . . TRBJ2-2 TRBV19 TGTGCCAGTAGTATATTTGGCAGGGCGGCGGTTAGCACCGGGGAGCTGTTTTTT CASSIFGRAAVSTGELFF
13 . . TRBJ1-2 TRBV5-1 TGCGCCAGCAGCTTTGAGGGAACGGGTGGCTACACCTTC CASSFEGTGGYTF
14 . . TRBJ1-5 TRBV5-6 TGTGCCAGCAGCTTGGCGGCTGTTAAAAAGCCCCAGCATTTT CASSLAAVKKPQHF
14 . . TRBJ2-7 TRBV6-1 TGTGCCAGCAGTGGGTTGGGGGCCTCCTACGAGCAGTACTTC CASSGLGASYEQYF
15 . . TRBJ2-1 TRBV4-3 TGCGCCAGCAGCCAAGATCATAACAGGGAGAATGAGCAGTTCTTC CASSQDHNRENEQFF
12 once . TRBJ2-1 TRBV10-3 TGTGCCATCAGGAGTTTGGTAGGAGAGCAGTTCTTC CAIRSLVGEQFF
16 . . TRBJ2-7 TRBV18 TGTGCCAGCTCACCAGTCGTGGCAGGAATAACCTACGAGCAGTACTTC CASSPVVAGITYEQYF
14 . . TRBJ2-5 TRBV9 TGTGCCAGCAGCGTAGGTAGCCAGCAAGTGACCCAGTACTTC CASSVGSQQVTQYF
14 . . TRBJ1-2 TRBV2 TGTGCCAGCAGTGAAGCGGAAGGGGGAGTAGGCTACACCTTC CASSEAEGGVGYTF
14 . . TRBJ2-3 TRBV5-6 TGTGCCAGCAGCTTGATCAGGGTTCGAGATACGCAGTATTTT CASSLIRVRDTQYF
13 . TRBD1 TRBJ1-2 TRBV7-9 TGTGCCAGCAGCCGGGACAGGAACTATGGCTACACCTTC CASSRDRNYGYTF
11 . . TRBJ1-1 TRBV6-5 TGTGCCAGCGGACCCTACACTGAAGCTTTCTTT CASGPYTEAFF
14 . TRBD2 TRBJ2-3 TRBV9 TGTGCCAGCAGCTCCCGGGGGGGCACAGATACGCAGTATTTT CASSSRGGTDTQYF
13 . . TRBJ2-1 TRBV7-9 TGTGCCAGCAGCTTGTCAGAGTACAATGAGCAGTTCTTC CASSLSEYNEQFF
14 . . TRBJ2-4 TRBV6-1 TGTGCCAGCAGGACGACAAGGGGAGAAAACATTCAGTACTTC CASRTTRGENIQYF
16 . TRBD1 TRBJ2-6 TRBV14 TGTGCCAGCAGCCATAGACAGGGCTCTGGGGCCAACGTCCTGACTTTC CASSHRQGSGANVLTF
14 . . TRBJ2-3 TRBV5-1 TGCGCCAGCAGCTTGGAACGGGAAACAGATACGCAGTATTTT CASSLERETDTQYF
16 . TRBD1 TRBJ1-5 TRBV5-5 TGTGCCAGCAGCACTACGACAGGGTCTAGCAATCAGCCCCAGCATTTT CASSTTTGSSNQPQHF
13 . . TRBJ1-2 TRBV6-5 TGTGCCAGCAGATCCCTAACCGACAGCTTCTACACCTTC CASRSLTDSFYTF
16 . . TRBJ2-3 TRBV5-5 TGTGCCAGCAGCGAACCTCAGGGTATCAGCACAGATACGCAGTATTTT CASSEPQGISTDTQYF
14 . . TRBJ1-2 TRBV6-6 TGTGCCAGCAGAGGGCCCGGGATTAACTATGGCTACACCTTC CASRGPGINYGYTF
12 . . TRBJ1-1 TRBV19 TGTGCCAGTTCAGAAGGGGCCGGCGAAGCTTTCTTT CASSEGAGEAFF
14 . . TRBJ2-1 TRBV7-9 TGTGCCAGCAGGTGGGGGAGCTCCTACAATGAGCAGTTCTTC CASRWGSSYNEQFF
14 . TRBD1 TRBJ1-1 TRBV7-8 TGTGCCAGCAGCTTCCCAGGGGGCTTCGCTGAAGCTTTCTTT CASSFPGGFAEAFF
12 . . TRBJ2-2 TRBV2 TGTGCCAGCCGGGGGAACACCGGGGAGCTGTTTTTT CASRGNTGELFF
15 . TRBD1 TRBJ1-2 TRBV5-4 TGTGCCAGCAGCCCAGCCGGGACAGATGTTTATGGCTACACCTTC CASSPAGTDVYGYTF
16 once TRBD2 TRBJ2-2 TRBV7-3 TGTGCCAGCAGCTTATCTAGCGGGGGCCACACCGGGGAGCTGTTTTTT CASSLSSGGHTGELFF
11 . . TRBJ1-1 TRBV7-9 TGTGCCAGCAGCGCATATACTGAAGCTTTCTTT CASSAYTEAFF
14 . TRBD1 TRBJ1-2 TRBV6-6 TGTGCCAGCAGTTCCGGGACAGCTAACTATGGCTACACCTTC CASSSGTANYGYTF
17 . . TRBJ1-3 TRBV5-1 TGCGCCAGCAGCTTGGTAGGGGACACCCGGGCTGGAAACACCATATATTTT CASSLVGDTRAGNTIYF
12 . . TRBJ2-7 TRBV5-4 TGTGCCAGCAGCTGGGACAACTACGAGCAGTACTTC CASSWDNYEQYF
17 . TRBD1 TRBJ1-3 TRBV11-2 TGTGCCAGCAGTGAGAATTACCCCGGACAGGCTGGAAACACCATATATTTT CASSENYPGQAGNTIYF
13 . TRBD2 TRBJ2-3 TRBV10-3 TGTGCCAGCGGACTAGCGGGGACAGATACGCAGTATTTT CASGLAGTDTQYF
16 . TRBD1 TRBJ1-4 TRBV5-4 TGTGCCAGCGGCAAAGGACAGGGGGCTGGGAATGAAAAACTGTTTTTT CASGKGQGAGNEKLFF
15 . . TRBJ1-2 TRBV11-2 TGTGCCAGCAGCCAGGGTTGGGGGGGGAACTATGGCTACACCTTC CASSQGWGGNYGYTF
17 large . TRBJ2-3 TRBV4-1 TGCGCCAGCAGCCATGCCGGCCTATCCGAGCCGATAGATACGCAGTATTTT CASSHAGLSEPIDTQYF
13 . . TRBJ2-7 TRBV27 TGTGCCAGCAGTCAGTTGCCCCCCGGCGAGCAGTACTTC CASSQLPPGEQYF
12 . . TRBJ2-1 TRBV2 TGTGCCAGCAGTGCGGGCCTCAATGAGCAGTTCTTC CASSAGLNEQFF
17 . TRBD1 TRBJ1-2 TRBV4-3 TGCGCCAGCAGCCACTCGGGACTCCAGGGGGTCAACTATGGCTACACCTTC CASSHSGLQGVNYGYTF
13 . . TRBJ2-7 TRBV7-2 TGTGCCAGCAGCTTAGCCAGGAACTACGAGCAGTACTTC CASSLARNYEQYF
11 . . TRBJ2-7 TRBV7-2 TGTGCCAGCAGCAACTCCTACGAGCAGTACTTC CASSNSYEQYF
11 . . TRBJ1-1 TRBV30 TGTGCCTGGAACCCGTCGGTTGGAGCTTTCTTT CAWNPSVGAFF
15 few TRBD1 TRBJ1-5 TRBV18 TGTGCCAGCTCACCATCGACAGGGGGCCGACAGCCCCAGCATTTT CASSPSTGGRQPQHF
14 . . TRBJ2-3 TRBV5-1 TGCGCCAGCAGCTTCGGAGCGGCCACAGATACGCAGTATTTT CASSFGAATDTQYF
14 . TRBD2 TRBJ2-1 TRBV6-6 TGTGCCAGCAGTTACCTAACTAGCGGGGCTGGGCAGTTCTTC CASSYLTSGAGQFF
15 . . TRBJ1-4 TRBV6-1 TGTGCCAGCAGTCTCGCTCGAACGGACAATGAAAAACTGTTTTTT CASSLARTDNEKLFF